This T cell receptor (beta chain) was captured by sequencing in a study of cytomegalovirus exposure and HLA in healthy donors. With 60 Vbeta and 13 Jbeta primers, the PCR was carried out. Here immunoSEQ multiplex PCR was the method, and the copy in TCRdb shows in-frame clones only, minus some. The sample contains 140,000 or so clones, 60% to 85% of which appear only once. Findings and limits, study-wide: Association with HLA alleles at 0.05 false discovery rate was found for 16,951 TCR beta sequences in a later analysis. The dataset shows that most TCR sequences were rare, while some public TCRs occurred in many donors.

About this clone itself: Its antigen is still unknown.

Healthy donors of bone marrow made up the group. Trimming stripped 0 bases from V and 4 bases from J, with 11 bases between. Germline CDR1 and CDR2: MNHNS and SASEGT. CDR3 length: 15 residues. Sequenced material: PBMCs. The receptor was isolated from a man in his forties in good health and CMV-seronegative. The chain has TRBV6-1 and TRBJ2-3, with D perhaps TRBD1 (6 bases). The CDR3 coding sequence is TGTGCCAGCAGTGAAGCGCTCCAGGGGCCAGATACGCAGTATTTT. Translating gives CASSEALQGPDTQYF.